This TCR beta chain stems from a study of T cells in Graves' hyperthyroidism and ophthalmopathy. Study-level points and caveats: Blood also contained most expanded thyroid clonotypes above 0.001.

This clonotype was counted at least ten times. Its antigen is currently unknown. The investigators amplified TCR beta CDR3 regions from RNA transcripts. Initially, a first-round RT-PCR of the TCR CDR3 employed the HTBI primer set. TCRdb independently ran MiXCR on the multiplex PCR reads; one entry per CDR3 protein. The sample contains around 370,000 distinct CDR3 sequences, about a fifth of which appear only once. This receptor was taken from a man between 18 and 35 years old with Graves' ophthalmopathy. The sample comprised blood.

CDR3 in amino acids: CASCGPGAADYGYTF. The CDR3 coding sequence is TGTGCCAGCTGCGGGCCCGGGGCGGCGGACTATGGCTACACCTTC. V and J are TRBV28 and TRBJ1-2; D may be TRBD1 (5 bases). The CDR3 length is 15 residues. Germline CDR1 and CDR2: MDHEN and SYDVKM. The V gene lost 8 bases and the J gene lost 3 bases, with 19 bases spanning the gap.